The 21 T cell receptor beta chains below all came from one sample that was sequenced in a study of shared clonotypes between healthy human individuals. Sequencing used immunoSEQ multiplex PCR; TCRdb keeps in-frame clones, though not all of them. Among about a million clones listed, about 80% were seen once. Material: memory CD4+ T cells sorted from blood. Stated subset: CD45RA-negative fraction. These receptor sequences come from a man aged 18 to 30 in good health.

The chain recombines TRBV28 with TRBJ1-4; possibly TRBD1 for D (6 bases). Per germline, CDR1 MDHEN and CDR2 SYDVKM. The CDR3 totals 15 residues. The V end was cut by 3 bases, the J end by 6 bases, with 14 bases between. The CDR3 loop reads CASSFLAGADEKLFF. Here the CDR3 DNA reads TGTGCCAGCAGTTTTTTGGCGGGGGCTGATGAAAAACTGTTTTTT.

This clone was detected only once. The V gene is TRBV18, the J gene TRBJ1-4; 10 nucleotides agree with TRBD1. J was trimmed by 6 bases and V by 2 bases; bases with no gene match: 3. This CDR3 region has 15 residues. CDR1 KGHSH and CDR2 LQKENI come from the germline V gene. DNA of the CDR3: TGTGCCAGCTCACCAGAAGGGACAGGGGATGAAAAACTGTTTTTT. Its protein is CASSPEGTGDEKLFF. The variable domain in full, completed from reference TRBV18 and TRBJ1-4, reads NAGVMQNPRHLVRRRGQEARLRCSPMKGHSHVYWYRQLPEEGLKFMVYLQKENIIDESGMPKERFSAEFPKEGPSILRIQQVVRGDSAAYFCASSPEGTGDEKLFFGSGTQLSVL.

In this sample, this clone turned up once. This sequence joins TRBV6-1 and TRBJ2-3; 7 bases align to TRBD2. Germline V lookup: CDR1 MNHNS, CDR2 SASEGT. The CDR3 loop spans 16 amino acids. J lost 5 bases, V lost 4 bases, and 12 bases had no gene match. The DNA for the CDR3 is TGTGCCAGCAGTGTGGCTAGCGGTCCGGGTCAAGATACGCAGTATTTT. Translation gives CASSVASGPGQDTQYF.

The V call is TRBV30, the J call TRBJ1-3; D gene uncertain. Germline values: CDR1 GTSNPN, CDR2 SVGIG (reference sequence). Trimming removed 5 bases from V and 0 bases from J, with 5 bases in between. The CDR3 loop spans 12 amino acids. The CDR3 region has the DNA TGTGCCTGGGCCCTCTCTGGAAACACCATATATTTT. Protein product: CAWALSGNTIYF. Full variable domain (missing parts from reference TRBV30 and TRBJ1-3): SQTIHQWPATLVQPVGSPLSLECTVEGTSNPNLYWYRQAAGRGLQLLFYSVGIGQISSEVPQNLSASRPQDRQFILSSKKLLLSDSGFYLCAWALSGNTIYFGEGSWLTVV.

The chain links TRBV6-1 to TRBJ1-1; a weak D match, TRBD1 (6 bases). Germline V gives CDR1 MNHNS, CDR2 SASEGT. This CDR3 has 13 amino acids. V dropped 7 bases and J dropped 1 base, with 10 bases sitting between them. In DNA, the CDR3 is TGTGCCAGCACTCCGGACAGGAACACTGAAGCTTTCTTT. Translated, it gives CASTPDRNTEAFF.

This clone was counted once. V and J are TRBV6-5 and TRBJ1-1, with D maybe TRBD1 (5 bases). Germline V gives CDR1 MNHEY, CDR2 SVGAGI. Trimming took 6 bases from V and 6 from J, leaving 11 bases between them. CDR3 length: 12 residues. The DNA of the CDR3 is TGTGCCAGCAGGAGGGGTTACGCTGAAGCTTTCTTT. It is translated as CASRRGYAEAFF.

The chain has TRBV6-4 and TRBJ2-7; 7 nucleotides align to TRBD2. Germline-derived CDR1 and CDR2 are MRHNA and SNTAGT. Trimming cost V 6 bases and J 7 bases; bases outside gene matches: 15. The CDR3 length is 15 residues. CDR3 sequence (DNA): TGTGCCAGCAGGGAAGCGGGACGGTGTAAGGAGGAGCAGTACTTC. It is translated as CASREAGRCKEEQYF.

The V and J genes are TRBV10-3 and TRBJ2-3, with 9 positions matching TRBD2. The CDR3 is 16 residues long. V shed 4 bases and J 1 base; nucleotides not matched to a gene: 6. Germline CDR1 reads ENHRY; CDR2 reads SYGVKD. The CDR3 DNA sequence: TGTGCCATCAGTGCTATAGCGGGAGTCGGCACAGATACGCAGTATTTT. Its translation is CAISAIAGVGTDTQYF.

The rearrangement joins TRBV4-3 to TRBJ1-1; D call uncertain. The CDR3 has 14 amino acids. The ends were cut back, 1 base at V and 4 bases at J, with 10 bases in the middle. Germline CDR1 and CDR2: LGHNA and YSLEER. CDR3: CASSQVIRGTEAFF. In DNA form, the CDR3 reads TGCGCCAGCAGCCAAGTCATCCGGGGCACTGAAGCTTTCTTT.

As regards this clone: This sample also contains other DNA sequences that code for the same CDR3. The chain uses TRBV11-2 and TRBJ1-1, with D unclear. There are 14 residues in the CDR3. Trimming took 2 bases from V and 1 from J, leaving 8 bases between them. The germline gives CDR1 SGHAT, CDR2 FQNNGV. DNA for the CDR3: TGTGCCAGCAGCTTAACGGGCACGAACACTGAAGCTTTCTTT. The encoded protein is CASSLTGTNTEAFF. Complete variable domain (other parts from reference TRBV11-2 and TRBJ1-1): EAGVAQSPRYKIIEKRQSVAFWCNPISGHATLYWYQQILGQGPKLLIQFQNNGVVDDSQLPKDRFSAERLKGVDSTLKIQPAKLEDSAVYLCASSLTGTNTEAFFGQGTRLTVV.

This chain links TRBV13 with TRBJ1-2; 8 positions agree with TRBD1. J gave up 4 bases and V 5 bases, and 12 bases lay outside the gene matches. There are 16 residues in the CDR3. Germline CDR1 and CDR2: PRHDT and FYEKMQ (reference sequence). DNA of the CDR3: TGTGCCAGCAGCCAATATGGGACAGGAACCCTCTATGGCTACACCTTC. Residues: CASSQYGTGTLYGYTF.

The table lists this clone with a count of one. The genes are TRBV9 and TRBJ2-2; D is unresolved. V lost 0 bases, J lost 6 bases, and 9 bases lay in between. This CDR3 is 14 amino acids long. Germline CDR1 is SGDLS and CDR2 is YYNGEE. The CDR3 sequence: CASSVGQISGELFF. The CDR3 DNA sequence: TGTGCCAGCAGCGTAGGGCAGATATCCGGGGAGCTGTTTTTT.

The V and J genes are TRBV28 and TRBJ1-2; TRBD1 matches at 8 bases. Germline assignment: CDR1 MDHEN and CDR2 SYDVKM. The junction had 4 bases not matched to a gene; V was cut back by 6 bases and J by 4 bases. This CDR3 has 13 amino acids. The CDR3: CASSSTGGYGYTF. The CDR3 region has the DNA TGTGCCAGCAGCTCTACAGGGGGCTATGGCTACACCTTC.

The chain links TRBV29-1 to TRBJ1-2, with D perhaps matching TRBD1 (5 bases). The CDR3 extends over 13 amino acids. The germline V gene encodes CDR1 SQVTM and CDR2 ANQGSEA. The CDR3 protein is CSIAEGRAHGYTF. The CDR3 bases are TGCAGTATTGCCGAGGGCAGGGCGCATGGCTACACCTTC.

This chain's CDR3 is CASSPRTGLDEQYF. CDR3 nucleotides: TGTGCCAGCTCACCAAGGACAGGGCTCGACGAGCAGTACTTC. V and J are TRBV18 and TRBJ2-7, with 8 bases aligning to TRBD1. V shed 2 bases and J 5 bases; nucleotides not matched to a gene: 5. Germline V gives CDR1 KGHSH, CDR2 LQKENI. This CDR3 spans 14 amino acids.

CDR3 residues: CASSYATGLVTGELFF. CDR3 DNA sequence: TGTGCCAGCAGTTACGCTACGGGACTAGTCACCGGGGAGCTGTTTTTT. V gene TRBV6-5 combines with J gene TRBJ2-2; 8 bases agree with TRBD2. The germline V gene encodes CDR1 MNHEY and CDR2 SVGAGI. The junction had 6 bases not matched to a gene; V was cut back by 2 bases and J by 4 bases. The CDR3 has 16 residues.

This sequence joins TRBV10-3 and TRBJ2-2; 7 positions match TRBD2. Looked up from germline, CDR1 is ENHRY and CDR2 is SYGVKD. The J segment lost 1 base and the V segment lost 5 bases, leaving 7 bases of the junction unmatched. The CDR3 contains 16 residues. The CDR3, as DNA: TGTGCCATCAGTCGGGGTAGCGGGCTGAACACCGGGGAGCTGTTTTTT. As protein: CAISRGSGLNTGELFF.

V gene TRBV4-1 combines with J gene TRBJ2-2; 10 bases are a match to TRBD2. The V segment lost 1 base and the J segment 4 bases; nucleotides outside the gene matches: 9. CDR1 MGHRA and CDR2 YSYEKL come from the germline V gene. The CDR3 is 18 amino acids. As DNA, the CDR3 is TGCGCCAGCAGCCAAGTGCTAGCGGGAGTGCTGAGCACCGGGGAGCTGTTTTTT. Protein product: CASSQVLAGVLSTGELFF.

In this sample, this clone turned up a few times. The chain couples TRBV5-1 to TRBJ1-3; D gene uncertain. CDR3 length equals 14 residues. Germline-derived CDR1 and CDR2 are SGHRS and YFSETQ. V was cut by 0 bases and J by 5 bases, with 9 bases left in between. The CDR3 is CASSLGDSRNTIYF. DNA of the CDR3: TGCGCCAGCAGCTTGGGCGACTCCCGAAACACCATATATTTT.

The V and J genes are TRBV4-1 and TRBJ2-7; D remains ambiguous. The CDR3 is 13 amino acids. CDR1 and CDR2 (germline): MGHRA, YSYEKL. V was pared by 4 bases and J by 5 bases, with 12 bases between. In DNA form, the CDR3 reads TGCGCCAGCAGCCGTCCTCTCAGTCACGAGCAGTACTTC. It is translated as CASSRPLSHEQYF.

This rearrangement joins TRBV10-3 to TRBJ1-4; TRBD1 matches at 10 bases. This CDR3 contains 15 residues. V gave up 6 bases and J gave up 7 bases; unmatched junction bases: 8. Germline assignment: CDR1 ENHRY and CDR2 SYGVKD. CDR3 sequence reads: CAISAGRTGGEKLFF. The CDR3 DNA sequence: TGTGCCATCAGCGCAGGAAGGACAGGGGGTGAAAAACTGTTTTTT.